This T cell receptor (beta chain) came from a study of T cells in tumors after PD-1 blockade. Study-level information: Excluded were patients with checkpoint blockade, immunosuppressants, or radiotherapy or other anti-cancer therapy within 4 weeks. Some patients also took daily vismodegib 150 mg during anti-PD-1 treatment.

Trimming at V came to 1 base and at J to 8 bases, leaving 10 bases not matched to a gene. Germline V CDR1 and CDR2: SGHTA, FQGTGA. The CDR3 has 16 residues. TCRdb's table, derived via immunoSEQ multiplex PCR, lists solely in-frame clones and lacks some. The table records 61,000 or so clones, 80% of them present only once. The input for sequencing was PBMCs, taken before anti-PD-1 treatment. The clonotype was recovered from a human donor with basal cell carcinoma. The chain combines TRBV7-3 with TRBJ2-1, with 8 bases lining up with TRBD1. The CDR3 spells CASSLNPGTGVDEQFF. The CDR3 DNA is TGTGCCAGCAGCTTAAATCCCGGGACAGGCGTCGATGAGCAGTTCTTC.